The entry below describes one T cell receptor beta chain. The antigen is unknown. This entry comes from a study of persistence of HIV-infected CD4 T cells. For the study at large: CD4+ T cells responding to CMV or HIV-1 Gag were isolated.

Cells were stimulated with overlapping HIV-1 Gag 15-mer peptides. CD40L/CD69 double-negative CD45RO-high memory CD4+ T cells were collected. Trimming cost V 0 bases and J 7 bases, with 16 bases left between them. Germline V gene lookup returns CDR1 SGHNT and CDR2 YENEEA. This CDR3 comprises 15 residues. The libraries were made with immunoSEQ version 4 in survey mode. Sequencing used immunoSEQ multiplex PCR; TCRdb keeps in-frame clones, though not all of them. The table has 50,000 to 65,000 clones, just under 75% seen once. This chain joins TRBV11-3 and TRBJ2-7, with TRBD1 as a possible D gene (5 bases). The sample was CD4+ T cells sorted from PBMCs after approximately 19-hour stimulation, taken from a patient who received antiretroviral therapy. This sequence originates from an adult man with HIV who was CMV-seropositive. The CDR3 DNA reads as TGTGCCAGCAGCTTAGATCGGGCAGGGCTTCGAGAGCAGTACTTC. Its protein is CASSLDRAGLREQYF.